The sequence of this T cell receptor beta chain was determined in a study of blood T cell repertoires in COVID-19. Across the whole study: T cells, B-cell-depleted T cells, or PBMCs supplied cDNA or gDNA.

With 3 bases removed from V and 0 bases from J, the gap between germline ends came to 11 bases. The CDR3 runs 15 residues. Germline-derived CDR1 and CDR2 are LNHDA and SQIVND (reference sequence). Clones were read by immunoSEQ multiplex PCR, and TCRdb kept only the in-frame ones, dropping some. The data contain about 200,000 clones, approximately 85% of them seen just once; the ten biggest clones take up approximately 10%. The sequence was obtained from a human donor with active or convalescent COVID-19. The donor label of this sample is uncertain. J is TRBJ1-1 and V is TRBV19; D remains ambiguous. The sample consisted of peripheral blood. Written as DNA, the CDR3 is TGTGCCAGTAGTATCGTTTCCGTCCTGAACACTGAAGCTTTCTTT. Its translation is CASSIVSVLNTEAFF.